The 16 T cell receptor beta chains in this list originate from one sample, sequenced in a study of chemoradiotherapy in HPV16-positive cancers. TCRdb's table, derived via immunoSEQ multiplex PCR, lists solely in-frame clones and lacks some. The sample lists under 20,000 clones; about four fifths were seen once. Sample collection occurred from a patient who underwent chemoradiotherapy. The receptors stem from a human donor with HPV-associated anogenital cancer.

The rearrangement links TRBV5-4 to TRBJ1-2; no reliable D call. Trimming took 3 bases from V and 13 from J, leaving 16 bases between them. The CDR3 is made up of 12 amino acids. Germline values: CDR1 SGHNT, CDR2 YYREEE (reference sequence). CDR3 amino acids: CASSSLGYKGTF. The CDR3 coding sequence is TGTGCCAGCAGCTCCCTTGGATATAAGGGCACCTTC.

The chain employs TRBV6-5 and TRBJ2-3; D ambiguous. The CDR3 extends over 13 amino acids. Trimming took off 4 bases at V and 1 base at J, with 6 bases between the two ends. Germline assignment: CDR1 MNHEY and CDR2 SVGAGI. In nucleotides, the CDR3 is TGTGCCAGCAGTTTTGGGGGCACAGATACGCAGTATTTT. This encodes CASSFGGTDTQYF.

V and J are TRBV6-1 and TRBJ1-6, with D possibly being TRBD1 (5 bases). This CDR3 is built from 17 residues. Germline CDR1 is MNHNS and CDR2 is SASEGT. V was cut by 4 bases and J by 9 bases, with 22 bases left in between. Written as DNA, the CDR3 is TGTGCCAGCAGTGCCCCCAGGGAACTGACTATAAGTTCACCCCTCCACTTT. Protein sequence: CASSAPRELTISSPLHF.

The chain employs TRBV14 and TRBJ1-5; D ambiguous. The CDR3 runs 13 residues. Trimming shortened V by 4 bases and J by 5 bases, and 9 bases separated the two germline ends. Germline V CDR1 and CDR2: SGHDN, FVKESK. CDR3 in amino acids: CASSLKGDQPQHF. CDR3 in DNA: TGTGCCAGCAGCCTTAAAGGAGATCAGCCCCAGCATTTT.

In DNA form, the CDR3 reads TGTGCCAGCAGAACACTGGGGAGGGGTTGGAACACTGAAGCTTTCTTT. The encoded protein is CASRTLGRGWNTEAFF. V usage is TRBV5-4 and J usage is TRBJ1-1; perhaps TRBD1 as D (5 bases). Trimming pared 5 bases from V and 1 base from J, leaving 18 bases between. The CDR3 is 16 amino acids. CDR1 and CDR2 (germline): SGHNT, YYREEE (reference sequence).

The genes are TRBV30 and TRBJ2-4; D possibly corresponds to TRBD1 (7 bases). This CDR3 has 18 amino acids. Trimming took off 3 bases at V and 1 base at J, with 22 bases between the two ends. Germline V gene lookup returns CDR1 GTSNPN and CDR2 SVGIG (reference sequence). The CDR3 loop reads CAWSENAGQRLAKNIQYF. The CDR3 nucleotides read TGTGCCTGGAGCGAAAATGCGGGACAGAGGCTGGCCAAAAACATTCAGTACTTC.

V usage is TRBV28 and J usage is TRBJ1-5; tentatively, D is TRBD1 (6 bases). The CDR3 spans 16 residues. Trimming shortened V by 2 bases and J by 1 base, and 12 bases separated the two germline ends. Looked up from germline, CDR1 is MDHEN and CDR2 is SYDVKM. The CDR3 DNA reads TGTGCCAGCAGTTTAAGTAGGGGGTGGAGCAATCAGCCCCAGCATTTT. Its translation: CASSLSRGWSNQPQHF.

This clone has just one count. This rearrangement joins TRBV4-3 to TRBJ1-2, with D perhaps TRBD1 (5 bases). This CDR3 spans 14 amino acids. V was trimmed by 0 bases and J by 4 bases, leaving 9 bases between them. Germline loops: CDR1 LGHNA, CDR2 YSLEER. In DNA, the CDR3 is TGCGCCAGCAGCCAAGACCTAGACAGCTATGGCTACACCTTC. It encodes CASSQDLDSYGYTF.

As regards this clone: Compared with germline, one end of the junction differs, possibly owing to a read error. This chain's CDR3 is CATSRTSASVYEQFF. In nucleotides, the CDR3 is TGTGCCACTAGTAGAACAAGCGCTAGTGTCTATGAGCAGTTCTTC. This sequence joins TRBV19 and TRBJ2-1, with D unclear. Germline CDR1 and CDR2: LNHDA and SQIVND (reference sequence). This CDR3 comprises 15 residues.

In DNA, the CDR3 is TGCGCCAGCAGCCCGGGACAGGGAAGTCAGCCCCAGCATTTT. Its protein is CASSPGQGSQPQHF. This rearrangement joins TRBV5-1 to TRBJ1-5; TRBD1 agrees at 9 bases. From germline, CDR1 is SGHRS and CDR2 YFSETQ. The junction had 5 bases not matched to a gene; V was cut back by 4 bases and J by 6 bases. This CDR3 has 14 residues. Using reference TRBV5-1 and TRBJ1-5 for the parts outside the CDR3, the full variable domain is KAGVTQTPRYLIKTRGQQVTLSCSPISGHRSVSWYQQTPGQGLQFLFEYFSETQRNKGNFPGRFSGRQFSNSRSEMNVSTLELGDSALYLCASSPGQGSQPQHFGDGTRLSIL.

This chain connects TRBV29-1 to TRBJ2-1, with 7 bases matching TRBD2. The germline V gene encodes CDR1 SQVTM and CDR2 ANQGSEA. CDR3 length: 14 amino acids. The V segment lost 5 bases and the J segment 9 bases; nucleotides outside the gene matches: 13. CDR3 protein: CSVSGTTPSVEQFF. Written as DNA, the CDR3 is TGCAGCGTTTCCGGGACTACACCCTCGGTTGAGCAGTTCTTC.

This clone occurred once. V and J are TRBV5-6 and TRBJ1-5, with D possibly being TRBD1 (5 bases). V was cut by 5 bases and J by 6 bases, with 12 bases left in between. Germline V gene lookup returns CDR1 SGHDT and CDR2 YYEEEE. The CDR3 loop spans 13 amino acids. CDR3 amino acids: CASSPGLGQPQHF. The CDR3 nucleotides read TGTGCCAGCAGTCCAGGGTTGGGTCAGCCCCAGCATTTT. Full variable domain (missing parts from reference TRBV5-6 and TRBJ1-5): DAGVTQSPTHLIKTRGQQVTLRCSPKSGHDTVSWYQQALGQGPQFIFQYYEEEERQRGNFPDRFSGHQFPNYSSELNVNALLLGDSALYLCASSPGLGQPQHFGDGTRLSIL.

The count of this clone is one. This chain connects TRBV2 to TRBJ1-2, with a tentative D call TRBD1 (5 bases). The CDR3 runs to 14 residues. Trimming left V 1 base short and J 7 bases short, with 13 bases between. Germline V lookup: CDR1 SNHLY, CDR2 FYNNEI. In DNA, the CDR3 is TGTGCCAGCAGTGAAGGGGACGGGACTTCTGGCTACACCTTC. This translates into CASSEGDGTSGYTF.

The chain recombines TRBV5-1 with TRBJ2-1; 7 nucleotides line up with TRBD1. The V and J ends lost 4 bases and 2 bases, in that order; junction bases with no gene match: 6. The CDR3 is made up of 15 amino acids. Germline-derived CDR1 and CDR2 are SGHRS and YFSETQ. CDR3 DNA sequence: TGCGCCAGCAGCCTAGGGGGCAGCACCTACAATGAGCAGTTCTTC. Its translation is CASSLGGSTYNEQFF. The whole variable domain, remainder taken from reference TRBV5-1 and TRBJ2-1, is KAGVTQTPRYLIKTRGQQVTLSCSPISGHRSVSWYQQTPGQGLQFLFEYFSETQRNKGNFPGRFSGRQFSNSRSEMNVSTLELGDSALYLCASSLGGSTYNEQFFGPGTRLTVL.

The V call is TRBV10-2, the J call TRBJ1-1, with D possibly being TRBD1 (5 bases). The CDR3 contains 14 residues. CDR1 is WSHSY, CDR2 SAAADI, per germline. V shed 8 bases and J shed 5 bases, with 18 bases lying between them. The CDR3: CASGQRGRWTEAFF. CDR3 bases: TGCGCCAGCGGCCAGAGGGGACGTTGGACTGAAGCTTTCTTT.

This clone was seen only a few times. V is TRBV27 and J is TRBJ1-4; D not resolved. Germline values: CDR1 MNHEY, CDR2 SMNVEV (reference sequence). The CDR3 loop spans 15 amino acids. V lost 2 bases and J 6 bases, leaving 13 bases between the germline ends. The CDR3 nucleotides read TGTGCCAGCAGTTTAACCGGGTATGATTATGAAAAACTGTTTTTT. It yields the protein CASSLTGYDYEKLFF.